These 20 T cell receptor beta chains originate from one sample sequenced in a study of blood T cells in healthy people across ages (dated by TCRdb to between 2015 and 2017). The library was made by 5' RACE. The sample was run on an Illumina HiSeq 2500. A second about 7 to 11 cycle PCR used a sample-barcoded 5' primer and a J-beta primer mix. TCRdb ran its own pipeline on the public reads, namely fastp trimming at Q25 and MiXCR clone calling, and kept in-frame beta chains. Rows merge per CDR3 protein into single entries with the most common DNA and genes. For this sample the table gives roughly 1.6 million distinct CDR3 sequences, of which about 35% were detected only once. The top ten clones comprise around 10% of the sample. Sequencing was done on a sample of blood. The receptors come from a woman in her twenties or thirties in good health.

The rearrangement joins TRBV20-1 to TRBJ2-7, with D uncertain. The V gene lost 0 bases and the J gene lost 3 bases, with 12 bases spanning the gap. This CDR3 comprises 14 residues. The germline gives CDR1 DFQATT, CDR2 SNEGSKA (reference sequence). In nucleotides, the CDR3 is TGCAGTGCTAGAGATATCGGCAGCTTCTACGAGCAGTACTTC. It translates to CSARDIGSFYEQYF.

A note on this clonotype: A read error may account for a junction end that differs from germline. The chain couples TRBV13 to TRBJ2-7; perhaps TRBD2 as D (6 bases). This CDR3 spans 12 amino acids. CDR1 PRHDT and CDR2 FYEKMQ come from the germline V gene (reference sequence). This chain's CDR3 is CAISLGAGEQYF. DNA for the CDR3: TGTGCCATCAGCTTAGGAGCGGGCGAGCAGTACTTC.

Regarding this clonotype: At one end, the junction sequence differs from germline, possibly due to a read error. The chain employs TRBV20-1 and TRBJ2-7, with a tentative D call TRBD2 (6 bases). Germline loops: CDR1 DFQATT, CDR2 SNEGSKA (reference sequence). This CDR3 is 14 amino acids long. CDR3 amino acids: CGAHKPRETYEQYF. The CDR3 coding sequence is TGCGGTGCCCACAAACCGCGGGAAACCTACGAGCAGTACTTC.

This clonotype came up a few times. This chain links TRBV20-1 with TRBJ2-3; D not certain. CDR3 size: 14 residues. V lost 6 bases and J lost 0, with 13 bases in between. Germline CDR1 is DFQATT and CDR2 is SNEGSKA (reference sequence). The CDR3 is CSAPTPPSTDTQYF. In DNA form, the CDR3 reads TGCAGTGCCCCAACTCCTCCGAGCACAGATACGCAGTATTTT.

This clonotype occurred many times. V usage is TRBV4-2 and J usage is TRBJ2-3, with no clear D. Trimming left V 1 base short and J 0 bases short, with 5 bases between. CDR1 is LGHNA, CDR2 YNFKEQ, per germline. This CDR3 contains 14 residues. CDR3 sequence reads: CASSQAQSTDTQYF. The DNA of the CDR3 is TGTGCCAGCAGCCAAGCGCAGAGCACAGATACGCAGTATTTT.

The J gene is TRBJ2-7, the V gene TRBV9; the D call may be TRBD1 or TRBD2 (6 bases each). CDR1 and CDR2 (germline): SGDLS, YYNGEE. V lost 3 bases and J 6 bases, leaving 19 bases between the germline ends. The CDR3 has 15 amino acids. This CDR3 is CASSAVVGGTAEQYF. The DNA of the CDR3 is TGTGCCAGCAGCGCCGTGGTAGGGGGGACGGCCGAGCAGTACTTC.

This clonotype has a count of ten or more. The chain employs TRBV4-1 and TRBJ2-7; maybe TRBD1 (5 bases). Germline CDR1 is MGHRA and CDR2 is YSYEKL. The CDR3 length is 14 residues. V lost 3 bases to trimming and J lost 5 bases, with 14 bases between them. CDR3 loop: CASSHQGGVNEQYF. Written as DNA, the CDR3 is TGCGCCAGCAGCCATCAGGGTGGTGTGAACGAGCAGTACTTC.

This clonotype was seen a handful of times. The CDR3, as DNA: TGTGCCAGCAGCCCCAGTTCTAGCGGGAGAGTCGGGCAGTTCTTC. As protein: CASSPSSSGRVGQFF. V and J are TRBV7-3 and TRBJ2-1; TRBD2 matches at 10 bases. Germline V gene data show CDR1 as SGHTA and CDR2 as FQGTGA. The length of the CDR3 is 15 residues. The J segment lost 12 bases and the V segment lost 5 bases, leaving 13 bases of the junction unmatched.

This clonotype has only a few counts. This rearrangement joins TRBV28 to TRBJ2-5; unclear D gene. Trimming shortened V by 9 bases and J by 1 base, and 18 bases separated the two germline ends. CDR1 and CDR2 (germline): MDHEN, SYDVKM. This CDR3 has 15 residues. CDR3: CASLKFTQIQETQYF. CDR3 nucleotides: TGTGCCAGTTTGAAATTTACACAAATCCAAGAGACCCAGTACTTC.

This clonotype was seen repeatedly, ten times or more. The J gene is TRBJ2-3, the V gene TRBV20-1; D is undetermined. The V gene lost 6 bases and the J gene lost 3 bases, with 10 bases spanning the gap. CDR3 length: 12 residues. CDR1 DFQATT and CDR2 SNEGSKA come from the germline V gene (reference sequence). The CDR3 protein is CSAPGKTDTQYF. The CDR3 DNA follows: TGCAGTGCCCCCGGCAAGACAGATACGCAGTATTTT.

This clonotype was seen a few times. The V call is TRBV7-2, the J call TRBJ2-3, with TRBD1 as a possible D gene (5 bases). The V gene lost 1 base and the J gene lost 1 base, with 9 bases spanning the gap. In germline, CDR1 is SGHTA, CDR2 FQGNSA. The CDR3 covers 15 residues. The chain's CDR3 is CASSLDWGRTDTQYF. CDR3 DNA sequence: TGTGCCAGCAGCTTAGATTGGGGCCGCACAGATACGCAGTATTTT.

The DNA of the CDR3 is TGTGCCATCACCGTCGGGAGTACGCGTTGGGGCACAGATACGCAGTATTTT. Amino acid sequence: CAITVGSTRWGTDTQYF. The J gene is TRBJ2-3, the V gene TRBV10-3; D perhaps matches TRBD2 (6 bases). Trimming cost V 7 bases and J 1 base, with 21 bases left between them. The CDR3 sequence is 17 residues long. Germline values: CDR1 ENHRY, CDR2 SYGVKD.

The CDR3 loop is CASSEFRTRDEQFF. In DNA, the CDR3 is TGTGCCAGCAGTGAATTTAGGACTAGGGATGAGCAGTTCTTC. The genes are TRBV25-1 and TRBJ2-1, with 7 bases matching TRBD2. Germline V gene sequence: CDR1 MGHDK, CDR2 SYGVNS. The V and J ends lost 1 base and 8 bases, in that order; junction bases with no gene match: 5. The CDR3 extends over 14 amino acids.

This clonotype was detected a few times. One base away lies a much larger clone, so this may be a sequencing read error. The chain recombines TRBV18 with TRBJ2-7; unclear D gene. The germline V gene encodes CDR1 KGHSH and CDR2 LQKENI. V was cut by 5 bases and J by 2 bases, with 19 bases left in between. The CDR3 is 16 amino acids. For the CDR3, the DNA is TGTGCCAGCTCATCCTTTGAAGAGAAGAGCACCTACGAGCAGTACTTC. It translates to CASSSFEEKSTYEQYF.

In its sample, this clonotype was seen a few times. Here the CDR3 reads CSASRGDFLVGEQYF. DNA of the CDR3: TGCAGTGCGAGTAGAGGGGACTTCCTAGTGGGAGAGCAGTACTTC. The V call is TRBV20-1, the J call TRBJ2-5; TRBD2 is a possible D gene (6 bases). From germline, CDR1 is DFQATT and CDR2 SNEGSKA (reference sequence). Between the trimmed V and J ends, which lost 6 bases and 11 bases, there was a span of 28 bases. The CDR3 is 15 amino acids.

This clonotype showed up just a few times. The V gene is TRBV12-3 or TRBV12-4, the J gene TRBJ2-7; 8 bases fit TRBD2. J gave up 0 bases and V 3 bases, and 7 bases lay outside the gene matches. This CDR3 has 16 residues. CDR3 DNA: TGTGCCAGCAGTTTCGGCGGGGGGATCCTCTCCTACGAGCAGTACTTC. Protein product: CASSFGGGILSYEQYF.

This clonotype has at least ten counts. The genes are TRBV9 and TRBJ1-2; D unresolved. The ends were cut back, 0 bases at V and 5 bases at J, with 11 bases in the middle. The CDR3 contains 14 residues. Per the germline V gene, CDR1 is SGDLS and CDR2 is YYNGEE. The CDR3 nucleotides are TGTGCCAGCAGCGTAGGGGCCAGACATTATGGCTACACCTTC. Its protein is CASSVGARHYGYTF. Full variable domain (outside the CDR3, taken from reference TRBV9 and TRBJ1-2): DSGVTQTPKHLITATGQRVTLRCSPRSGDLSVYWYQQSLDQGLQFLIQYYNGEERAKGNILERFSAQQFPDLHSELNLSSLELGDSALYFCASSVGARHYGYTFGSGTRLTVV.

The J gene is TRBJ2-3, the V gene TRBV30; D may match TRBD1 or TRBD2 (6 bases each). The CDR3 totals 14 residues. Trimming took off 7 bases at V and 1 base at J, with 15 bases between the two ends. Germline assignment: CDR1 GTSNPN and CDR2 SVGIG (reference sequence). CDR3 residues: CAFSRGPGTDTQYF. The CDR3 DNA reads TGTGCCTTCTCACGGGGGCCAGGCACAGATACGCAGTATTTT.

This clonotype came up a few times. This chain uses TRBV7-3 with TRBJ2-1; 8 nucleotides match TRBD2. The CDR3 consists of 15 residues. The ends lost 2 bases at V and 5 bases at J; junction bases unmatched: 5. Germline CDR1 and CDR2: SGHTA and FQGTGA. CDR3 bases: TGTGCCAGCAGCTTAGCGGGAGGTCTCAACAATGAGCAGTTCTTC. This sequence encodes CASSLAGGLNNEQFF. The full variable domain, rest sourced from reference TRBV7-3 and TRBJ2-1, is GAGVSQTPSNKVTEKGKYVELRCDPISGHTALYWYRQSLGQGPEFLIYFQGTGAADDSGLPNDRFFAVRPEGSVSTLKIQRTERGDSAVYLCASSLAGGLNNEQFFGPGTRLTVL.

V is TRBV6-1 and J is TRBJ1-1; 9 bases align to TRBD1. Trimming removed 5 bases from V and 6 bases from J; junction bases left unmatched: 19. CDR1 and CDR2 from the germline V gene are MNHNS and SASEGT. The CDR3 contains 18 residues. In DNA form, the CDR3 reads TGTGCCAGCAGTCTCAAGGGGACAGGGTATATTGGAAGAGCTGAAGCTTTCTTT. Translated: CASSLKGTGYIGRAEAFF.